The source of this T cell receptor beta chain is a study of cytomegalovirus exposure and HLA in healthy donors. Across the whole study: It was reported in a later analysis that the 120 validation repertoires used the same platform as the approximately 690 first-cohort repertoires. Regarding the study as a whole: More than 150 TCR beta chains were listed as cytomegalovirus-associated. Specificity of a few CMV-associated chains for CMV antigens was verified in vitro.

Details on this clone: Its antigen remains unknown.

V lost 4 bases, J lost 6 bases, and 7 bases stayed unmatched. Germline-derived CDR1 and CDR2 are LGHNA and YNFKEQ. The CDR3 is 14 residues long. This table comes from immunoSEQ multiplex PCR, and its TCRdb copy is limited to in-frame clones, with some not included. This table has roughly 100,000 clones, roughly 86% appearing once. The receptor was isolated from a woman under 30 in good health and CMV-seropositive. Sequencing was carried out using PBMCs. V usage is TRBV4-2 and J usage is TRBJ2-7; 9 bases are a match to TRBD2. The CDR3, as DNA: TGTGCCAGCAGCCCGTCTAGCGGGGAATTCGAGCAGTACTTC. This encodes CASSPSSGEFEQYF.